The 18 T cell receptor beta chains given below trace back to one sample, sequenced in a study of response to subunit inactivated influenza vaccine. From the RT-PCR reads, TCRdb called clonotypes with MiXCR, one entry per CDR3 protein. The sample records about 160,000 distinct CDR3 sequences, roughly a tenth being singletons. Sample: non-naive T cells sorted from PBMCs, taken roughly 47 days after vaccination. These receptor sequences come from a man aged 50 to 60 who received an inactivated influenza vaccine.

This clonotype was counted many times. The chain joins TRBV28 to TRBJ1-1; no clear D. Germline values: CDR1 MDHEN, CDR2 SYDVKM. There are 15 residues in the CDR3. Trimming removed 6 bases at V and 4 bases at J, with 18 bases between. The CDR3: CASRRPDTPATEAFF. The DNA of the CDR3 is TGTGCCAGCAGACGCCCTGACACTCCGGCCACTGAAGCTTTCTTT.

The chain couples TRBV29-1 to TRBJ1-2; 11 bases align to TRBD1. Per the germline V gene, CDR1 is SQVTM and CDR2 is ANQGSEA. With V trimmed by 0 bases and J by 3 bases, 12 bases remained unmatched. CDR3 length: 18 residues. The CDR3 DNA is TGCAGCGTTGAAGATCCTCGACCGGGACAGGGGGGGTACTATGGCTACACCTTC. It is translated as CSVEDPRPGQGGYYGYTF.

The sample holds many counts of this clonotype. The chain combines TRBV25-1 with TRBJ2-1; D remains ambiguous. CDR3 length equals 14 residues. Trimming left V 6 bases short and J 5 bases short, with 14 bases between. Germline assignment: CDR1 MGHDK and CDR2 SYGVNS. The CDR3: CASSYNLRDNEQFF. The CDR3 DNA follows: TGTGCCAGCAGCTATAATCTCCGGGACAATGAGCAGTTCTTC.

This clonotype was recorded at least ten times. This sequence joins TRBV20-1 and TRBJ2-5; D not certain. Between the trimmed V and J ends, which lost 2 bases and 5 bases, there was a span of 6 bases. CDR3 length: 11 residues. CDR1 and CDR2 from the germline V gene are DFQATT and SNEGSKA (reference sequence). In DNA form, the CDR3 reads TGCAGTGCTAGATCCTTGGAGACCCAGTACTTC. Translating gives CSARSLETQYF.

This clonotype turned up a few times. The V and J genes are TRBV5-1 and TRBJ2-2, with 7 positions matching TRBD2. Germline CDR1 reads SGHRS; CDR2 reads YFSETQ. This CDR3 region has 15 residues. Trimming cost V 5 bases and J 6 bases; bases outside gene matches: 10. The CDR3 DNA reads TGCGCCAGCAGGGCCAGCGGGATAGGGGCCGGGGAGCTGTTTTTT. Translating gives CASRASGIGAGELFF.

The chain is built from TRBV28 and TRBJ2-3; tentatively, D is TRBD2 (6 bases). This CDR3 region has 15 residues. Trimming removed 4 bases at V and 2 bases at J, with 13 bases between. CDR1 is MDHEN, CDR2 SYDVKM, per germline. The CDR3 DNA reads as TGTGCCAGCAGTTCTTGGGGGACTTACACAGATACGCAGTATTTT. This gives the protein CASSSWGTYTDTQYF.

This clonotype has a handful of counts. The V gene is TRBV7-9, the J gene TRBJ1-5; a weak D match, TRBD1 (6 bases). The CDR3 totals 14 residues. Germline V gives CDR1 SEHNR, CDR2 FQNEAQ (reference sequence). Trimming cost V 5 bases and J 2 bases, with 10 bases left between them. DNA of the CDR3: TGTGCCAGCAGCAAGGGGGAAGGCAATCAGCCCCAGCATTTT. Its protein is CASSKGEGNQPQHF.

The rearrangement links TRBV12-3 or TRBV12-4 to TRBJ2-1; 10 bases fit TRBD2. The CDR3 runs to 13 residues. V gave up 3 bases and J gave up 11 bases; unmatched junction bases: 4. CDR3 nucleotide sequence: TGTGCCAGCAGTTTGGAGCGGGGGGGAAAGCAGTTCTTC. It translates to CASSLERGGKQFF.

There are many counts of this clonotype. The CDR3 DNA reads TGTGCCAGCAGCTTTCCGGGACTAGCGGGAGGCAATGAGCAGTTCTTC. Amino acids: CASSFPGLAGGNEQFF. The chain recombines TRBV7-9 with TRBJ2-1; 15 nucleotides align to TRBD2. The CDR3 length is 16 residues. Unmatched junction bases numbered 3, after V lost 3 bases and J lost 6 bases. CDR1 is SEHNR and CDR2 is FQNEAQ in the germline V gene (reference sequence).

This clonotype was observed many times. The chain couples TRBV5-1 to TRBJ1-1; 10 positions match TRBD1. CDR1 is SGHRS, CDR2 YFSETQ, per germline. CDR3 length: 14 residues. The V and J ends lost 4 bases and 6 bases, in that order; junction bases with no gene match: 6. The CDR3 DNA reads TGCGCCAGCAGCGGGGGACAGGGGCACGCTGAAGCTTTCTTT. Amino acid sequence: CASSGGQGHAEAFF.

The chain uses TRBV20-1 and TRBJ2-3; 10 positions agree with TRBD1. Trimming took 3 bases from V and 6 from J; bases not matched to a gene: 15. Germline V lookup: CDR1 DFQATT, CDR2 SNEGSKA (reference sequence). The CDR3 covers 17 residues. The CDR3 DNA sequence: TGCAGTGCTAGTTGGGCCGGGACAGGGGTTTCGGTGGATACGCAGTATTTT. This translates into CSASWAGTGVSVDTQYF.

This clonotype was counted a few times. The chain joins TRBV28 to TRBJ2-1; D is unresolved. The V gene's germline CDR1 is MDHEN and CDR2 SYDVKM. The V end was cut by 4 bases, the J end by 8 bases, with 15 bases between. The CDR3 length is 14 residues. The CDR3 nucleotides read TGTGCCAGCAGTTCGAGTAAAGTGATCGATGAGCAGTTCTTC. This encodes CASSSSKVIDEQFF.

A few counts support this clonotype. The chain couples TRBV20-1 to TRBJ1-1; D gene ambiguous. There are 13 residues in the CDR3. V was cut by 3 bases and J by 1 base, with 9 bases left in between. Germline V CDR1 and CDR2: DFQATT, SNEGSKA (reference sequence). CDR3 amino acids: CSARNRENTEAFF. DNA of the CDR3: TGCAGTGCTAGGAACCGGGAGAACACTGAAGCTTTCTTT.

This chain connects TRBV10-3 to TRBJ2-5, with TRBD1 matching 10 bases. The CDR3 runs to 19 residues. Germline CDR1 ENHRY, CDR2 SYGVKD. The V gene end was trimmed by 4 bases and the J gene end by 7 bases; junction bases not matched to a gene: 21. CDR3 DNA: TGTGCCATCAGTGGGACCGGGACAGGGGCCCTAAGGGCGGACGGGACCCAGTACTTC. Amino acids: CAISGTGTGALRADGTQYF.

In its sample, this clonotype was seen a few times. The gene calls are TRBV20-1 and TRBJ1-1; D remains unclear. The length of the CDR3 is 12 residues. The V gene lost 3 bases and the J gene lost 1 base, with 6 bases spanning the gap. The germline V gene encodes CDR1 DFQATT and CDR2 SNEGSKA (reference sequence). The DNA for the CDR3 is TGCAGTGCTAGTGACACGAACACTGAAGCTTTCTTT. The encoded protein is CSASDTNTEAFF.

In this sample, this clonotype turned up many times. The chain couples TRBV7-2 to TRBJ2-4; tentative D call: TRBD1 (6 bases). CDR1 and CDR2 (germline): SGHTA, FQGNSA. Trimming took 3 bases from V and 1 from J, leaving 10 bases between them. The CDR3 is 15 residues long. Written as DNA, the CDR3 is TGTGCCAGCAGCTTCAGGGGAGCGGCCAAAAACATTCAGTACTTC. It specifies CASSFRGAAKNIQYF.

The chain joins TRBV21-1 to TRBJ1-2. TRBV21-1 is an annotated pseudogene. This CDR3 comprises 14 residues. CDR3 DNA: TGTGCCAGCAGCAAAGACCCAGAAAACTATGGCTACACCTTC. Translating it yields CASSKDPENYGYTF.

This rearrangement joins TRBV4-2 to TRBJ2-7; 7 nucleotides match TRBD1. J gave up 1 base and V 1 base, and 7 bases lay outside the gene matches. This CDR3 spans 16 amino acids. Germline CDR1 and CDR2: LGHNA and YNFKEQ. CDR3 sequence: CASSQVSAGGSYEQYF. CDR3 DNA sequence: TGTGCCAGCAGCCAAGTGTCGGCAGGGGGTTCCTACGAGCAGTACTTC.